This TCR beta chain was sequenced during a study of quantifying T cell responses using KT2 cells. At the level of the study: cDNA was made from DNase-treated RNA using alpha and beta constant primers. The T4 ligation step was estimated to exceed 8% efficiency under optimum conditions.

The cDNA 3' end received a ligated oligonucleotide with a UMI. First-round PCR used 3 to 4 cycles and beta primers RC1.1 and RC1.2 covering TRBC1 and TRBC2. TCRdb redid the calling of the UMI-ligation and nested PCR reads with MiXCR, one entry per CDR3 protein. The data hold 60,000 or so distinct CDR3 sequences, with roughly 12% observed a single time. This clonotype has a handful of counts. Its specificity is unknown. From germline, CDR1 is PRHDT and CDR2 FYEKMQ (reference sequence). The CDR3 sequence is 14 residues long. Trimming took off 5 bases at V and 7 bases at J, with 15 bases between the two ends. The sample is PBMC spiked with counted cells of clone KT2. Fixed numbers of PBMC received varying amounts of KT2 cells. Findings of the study overall: KT2 sequence counts showed saturation when very many KT2 cells were spiked in.

Sequences were obtained from PBMCs spiked with cells of the T cell clone KT2. The receptor was isolated from a human donor. The chain recombines TRBV13 with TRBJ2-1; weak D call: TRBD2 (6 bases). In DNA, the CDR3 is TGTGCCAGCAGCCCGCGGGACTTTCGTAATGAGCAGTTCTTC. Residues: CASSPRDFRNEQFF. Supplemented by reference TRBV13 and TRBJ2-1, the full variable domain reads AAGVIQSPRHLIKEKRETATLKCYPIPRHDTVYWYQQGPGQDPQFLISFYEKMQSDKGSIPDRFSAQQFSDYHSELNMSSLELGDSALYFCASSPRDFRNEQFFGPGTRLTVL.